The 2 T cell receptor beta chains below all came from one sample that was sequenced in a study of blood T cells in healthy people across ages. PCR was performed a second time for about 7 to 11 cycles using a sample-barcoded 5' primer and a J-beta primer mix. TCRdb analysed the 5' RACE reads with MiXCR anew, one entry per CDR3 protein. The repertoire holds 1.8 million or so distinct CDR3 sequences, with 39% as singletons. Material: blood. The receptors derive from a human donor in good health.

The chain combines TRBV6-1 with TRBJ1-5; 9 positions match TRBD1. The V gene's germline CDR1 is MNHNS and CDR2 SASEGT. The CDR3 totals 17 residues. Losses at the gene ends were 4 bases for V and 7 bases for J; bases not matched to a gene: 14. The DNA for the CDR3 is TGTGCCAGCAGTGTCTCCGAAAGTAGGACAGGGGACCAGCCCCAGCATTTT. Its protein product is CASSVSESRTGDQPQHF.

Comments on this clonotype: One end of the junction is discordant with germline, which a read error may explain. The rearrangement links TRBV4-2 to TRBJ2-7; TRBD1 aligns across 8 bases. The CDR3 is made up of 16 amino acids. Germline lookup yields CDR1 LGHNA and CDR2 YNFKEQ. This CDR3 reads CASSQDEQGGTYKQYF. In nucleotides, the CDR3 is TGTGCCAGCAGCCAAGACGAACAGGGGGGCACCTACAAGCAGTACTTC.